What follows are 17 T cell receptor beta chains derived from one specimen sequenced in a study of glioma-infiltrating T cells after dendritic cell vaccination. Measured with immunoSEQ multiplex PCR; TCRdb has only the in-frame clones, and not every one. Among 91,000 or so clones, 65% to 85% were seen once, and the ten largest hold roughly 5.3%. Documented time point: after dendritic cell vaccination, including at tumor progression/relapse. The specimen comprised blood, sampled after dendritic cell vaccination. The receptors originated from a human donor with glioblastoma.

The table lists this clone with a few counts. The chain links TRBV7-9 to TRBJ2-7; 7 positions agree with TRBD2. CDR1 and CDR2 from the germline V gene are SEHNR and FQNEAQ (reference sequence). This CDR3 is built from 14 residues. J gave up 2 bases and V 5 bases, and 6 bases lay outside the gene matches. Written as DNA, the CDR3 is TGTGCCAGCAGCCGGATGGGGGGGGCCTACGAGCAGTACTTC. This encodes CASSRMGGAYEQYF. Supplemented by reference TRBV7-9 and TRBJ2-7, the full variable domain reads DTGVSQNPRHKITKRGQNVTFRCDPISEHNRLYWYRQTLGQGPEFLTYFQNEAQLEKSRLLSDRFSAERPKGSFSTLEIQRTEQGDSAMYLCASSRMGGAYEQYFGPGTRLTVT.

The rearrangement links TRBV7-3 to TRBJ2-2, with a possible D match to TRBD2 (5 bases). Germline CDR1 SGHTA, CDR2 FQGTGA. V was shortened by 6 bases and J by 2 bases, with 16 bases between the two germline ends. This CDR3 has 16 amino acids. The CDR3 DNA reads as TGTGCCAGCAGTTACCCACTAGGGCAAAACACCGGGGAGCTGTTTTTT. This translates into CASSYPLGQNTGELFF.

CDR3 protein: CASSLGTGSNYGYTF. The CDR3, as DNA: TGCGCCAGCAGCTTGGGGACAGGTTCCAACTATGGCTACACCTTC. The rearrangement links TRBV5-1 to TRBJ1-2; 7 positions match TRBD1. Per germline, CDR1 SGHRS and CDR2 YFSETQ. The CDR3 is made up of 15 amino acids. Germline trimming cut 0 bases from V and 2 bases from J; bases unmatched to any gene: 4.

The rearrangement uses TRBV15 and TRBJ1-5; unclear D gene. The V gene's germline CDR1 is LNHNV and CDR2 YYDKDF (reference sequence). The CDR3 extends over 15 amino acids. The germline V and J ends were trimmed by 1 base and 2 bases, with 9 bases remaining between them. In DNA, the CDR3 is TGTGCCACCAGCAGAGTTTTGGGCCGCAATCAGCCCCAGCATTTT. Protein product: CATSRVLGRNQPQHF.

V is TRBV5-1 and J is TRBJ1-3; D unresolved. This CDR3 is built from 17 residues. Germline-derived CDR1 and CDR2 are SGHRS and YFSETQ. The V end was cut by 0 bases, the J end by 0 bases, with 13 bases between. CDR3 region: CASSLGQTQLSGNTIYF. The CDR3 nucleotides read TGCGCCAGCAGCTTGGGGCAGACTCAACTCTCTGGAAACACCATATATTTT. Drawing the rest from reference TRBV5-1 and TRBJ1-3, the complete variable domain is KAGVTQTPRYLIKTRGQQVTLSCSPISGHRSVSWYQQTPGQGLQFLFEYFSETQRNKGNFPGRFSGRQFSNSRSEMNVSTLELGDSALYLCASSLGQTQLSGNTIYFGEGSWLTVV.

This clone was picked up one time. The genes are TRBV6-1 and TRBJ1-2; 7 bases align to TRBD1. Looked up from germline, CDR1 is MNHNS and CDR2 is SASEGT. After removal of 4 bases from V and 8 bases from J, the junction contained 4 bases not matched to a gene. The CDR3 totals 12 residues. This chain's CDR3 is CASSGQGWGYTF. For the CDR3, the DNA is TGTGCCAGCAGTGGACAGGGTTGGGGCTACACCTTC.

This clone was seen a single time. The chain couples TRBV2 to TRBJ1-5; TRBD1 matches 7 bases. J lost 3 bases, V lost 8 bases, and 4 bases had no gene match. CDR1 is SNHLY, CDR2 FYNNEI, per germline. This CDR3 is 13 amino acids long. This CDR3 reads CASLDRLNQPQHF. CDR3 coding DNA: TGTGCCAGCTTGGACAGGCTCAATCAGCCCCAGCATTTT.

This sequence joins TRBV10-2 and TRBJ1-1; tentatively, D is TRBD1 (5 bases). The germline V and J ends were trimmed by 1 base and 4 bases, with 7 bases remaining between them. Looked up from germline, CDR1 is WSHSY and CDR2 is SAAADI. The CDR3 sequence is 13 residues long. The CDR3: CASSEWGGTEAFF. CDR3 coding DNA: TGCGCCAGCAGTGAGTGGGGGGGCACTGAAGCTTTCTTT.

This CDR3 reads CASSLAGGPSRETQYF. CDR3 in DNA: TGTGCCAGCAGCCTAGCGGGAGGGCCGTCTCGGGAGACCCAGTACTTC. V gene TRBV28 combines with J gene TRBJ2-5; 12 nucleotides align to TRBD2. Germline CDR1 reads MDHEN; CDR2 reads SYDVKM. The CDR3 totals 16 residues. V was pared by 6 bases and J by 5 bases, with 10 bases of the junction left unmatched.

The V and J genes are TRBV2 and TRBJ1-3, with 8 bases fitting TRBD1. The CDR3 totals 14 residues. Germline V gene lookup returns CDR1 SNHLY and CDR2 FYNNEI. V shed 6 bases and J 6 bases; nucleotides not matched to a gene: 7. CDR3 nucleotide sequence: TGTGCCAGCAGCTCTGGACAGGGCATAAACACCATATATTTT. This translates into CASSSGQGINTIYF. The full variable domain, rest sourced from reference TRBV2 and TRBJ1-3, is EPEVTQTPSHQVTQMGQEVILRCVPISNHLYFYWYRQILGQKVEFLVSFYNNEISEKSEIFDDQFSVERPDGSNFTLKIRSTKLEDSAMYFCASSSGQGINTIYFGEGSWLTVV.

V gene TRBV15 combines with J gene TRBJ2-1; the match to TRBD2 covers 10 bases. Germline CDR1 and CDR2: LNHNV and YYDKDF (reference sequence). This CDR3 region has 17 residues. With 0 bases clipped from V and 8 bases from J, the junction kept 10 bases outside the gene matches. CDR3 sequence: CATSRDGSSGGADEQFF. DNA for the CDR3: TGTGCCACCAGCAGAGATGGGTCAAGCGGGGGGGCGGATGAGCAGTTCTTC.

The genes are TRBV28 and TRBJ1-1; D is unclear. The CDR3 sequence is 14 residues long. V lost 5 bases to trimming and J lost 4 bases, with 14 bases between them. The germline gives CDR1 MDHEN, CDR2 SYDVKM. CDR3: CASSRGMVGTEAFF. CDR3 nucleotides: TGTGCCAGCAGTCGAGGGATGGTTGGCACTGAAGCTTTCTTT.

The CDR3 nucleotides are TGTGCCAGCAGCCCACCATCCCGGGGTTGGACTGAAGCTTTCTTT. Amino acid sequence: CASSPPSRGWTEAFF. The genes are TRBV7-2 and TRBJ1-1; no reliable D call. Trimming cost V 5 bases and J 5 bases, with 18 bases left between them. Germline lookup yields CDR1 SGHTA and CDR2 FQGNSA. CDR3 length equals 15 residues. The full variable domain, completed using reference TRBV7-2 and TRBJ1-1, is GAGVSQSPSNKVTEKGKDVELRCDPISGHTALYWYRQSLGQGLEFLIYFQGNSAPDKSGLPSDRFSAERTGGSVSTLTIQRTQQEDSAVYLCASSPPSRGWTEAFFGQGTRLTVV.

The rearrangement links TRBV7-2 to TRBJ1-6, with TRBD1 matching over 10 bases. The V and J ends lost 6 bases and 9 bases, in that order; junction bases with no gene match: 11. Germline V gene data show CDR1 as SGHTA and CDR2 as FQGNSA. This CDR3 spans 16 amino acids. CDR3 sequence: CASRLGTGALRSPLHF. The CDR3 nucleotides read TGTGCCAGCAGACTTGGGACAGGGGCTCTGCGTTCACCCCTCCACTTT.

The chain uses TRBV21-1 and TRBJ2-5; the D call TRBD2 from the table was never checked on the DNA. TRBV21-1 is a known pseudogene. The CDR3 length is 11 residues. The DNA for the CDR3 is TGTGCCAGCATCCGGTGTAAGACCCAGTACTTC. It specifies CASIRCKTQYF.

On this clone itself: The junction does not match germline at one end; this may be a read error. The chain is built from TRBV10-3 and TRBJ2-3; 9 bases are shared with TRBD2. The CDR3 loop spans 12 amino acids. The germline CDR1 and CDR2 sequences are ENHRY and SYGVKD. The CDR3: CAISGLAGRSDF. In DNA form, the CDR3 reads TGTGCCATCAGCGGGCTAGCGGGACGATCTGATTTT.

The rearrangement links TRBV29-1 to TRBJ1-3; possibly TRBD1 for D (6 bases). Between the trimmed V and J ends, which lost 4 bases and 0 bases, there was a span of 16 bases. Germline CDR1 SQVTM, CDR2 ANQGSEA. CDR3 length equals 16 residues. The CDR3 is CSVAIGGGSSGNTIYF. The CDR3 DNA sequence: TGCAGCGTTGCCATAGGGGGGGGTAGCTCTGGAAACACCATATATTTT.